This T cell receptor (beta chain) was sequenced during a study of T cells in Graves' hyperthyroidism and ophthalmopathy. Looking at the study overall: Peripheral blood sampling occurred at initial diagnosis, before any treatment.

Germline lookup yields CDR1 MGHDK and CDR2 SYGVNS. Trimming cost V 4 bases and J 4 bases, with 10 bases left between them. The CDR3 has 13 residues. Hyperthyroidism of Graves' type that showed no ophthalmopathy progression within 18 months was stable. PBMCs were obtained from 9.5 to 10 ml fresh peripheral blood. Using RNA transcripts as the source, TCR beta CDR3 regions were amplified. The study used the HTBI primer set for a first-round RT-PCR of the TCR CDR3. TCRdb independently ran MiXCR on the multiplex PCR reads; one entry per CDR3 protein. The sample comprises hundreds of thousands of distinct CDR3 sequences, about 38% of which are singletons, and 8% to 9% rests with the top ten.

Sequencing used blood. The chain combines TRBV25-1 with TRBJ1-1; no clear D. This sequence originates from a man aged 18 to 29 with Graves' hyperthyroidism. The CDR3 bases are TGTGCCAGCAGTGCTATGGTATCCACTGAAGCTTTCTTT. This codes for CASSAMVSTEAFF.